This T cell receptor beta chain derives from a study of T cells in Graves' hyperthyroidism and ophthalmopathy. This clonotype showed up many times. What it binds is unknown. Over 18 months, lack of ophthalmopathy progression marked Graves' hyperthyroidism as stable. Diagnoses were established using clinical symptoms, serum thyroxine and TRAb, thyroid ultrasound and orbital computed tomography. TCR beta CDR3 regions were amplified from RNA. First-round RT-PCR of the TCR CDR3 relied on the HTBI primer set. TCRdb fed the multiplex PCR reads into MiXCR, producing one record per CDR3 protein. The data contain about 98,000 distinct CDR3 sequences, roughly 37% of them seen just once; the ten biggest clones take up 10%. Findings and caveats of the study: Most thyroid-expanded clonotypes above 0.001 were also found in blood. Ophthalmopathy got predicted by the model a median around 6.6 months before its onset.

The receptor's source is a woman in her 30s with Graves' hyperthyroidism. The sample taken for sequencing was peripheral blood or thyroid tissue (not recorded which).

The chain's CDR3 is CASIKDSGANVLTF. The CDR3 DNA sequence: TGTGCCAGTATTAAGGACTCTGGGGCCAACGTCCTGACTTTC. The V call is TRBV7-9, the J call TRBJ2-6; D call uncertain. The germline V gene has CDR1 SEHNR and CDR2 FQNEAQ (reference sequence). The CDR3 is made up of 14 amino acids. V was cut by 9 bases and J by 0 bases, with 9 bases left in between. Full variable domain (missing parts from reference TRBV7-9 and TRBJ2-6): DTGVSQNPRHKITKRGQNVTFRCDPISEHNRLYWYRQTLGQGPEFLTYFQNEAQLEKSRLLSDRFSAERPKGSFSTLEIQRTEQGDSAMYLCASIKDSGANVLTFGAGSRLTVL.